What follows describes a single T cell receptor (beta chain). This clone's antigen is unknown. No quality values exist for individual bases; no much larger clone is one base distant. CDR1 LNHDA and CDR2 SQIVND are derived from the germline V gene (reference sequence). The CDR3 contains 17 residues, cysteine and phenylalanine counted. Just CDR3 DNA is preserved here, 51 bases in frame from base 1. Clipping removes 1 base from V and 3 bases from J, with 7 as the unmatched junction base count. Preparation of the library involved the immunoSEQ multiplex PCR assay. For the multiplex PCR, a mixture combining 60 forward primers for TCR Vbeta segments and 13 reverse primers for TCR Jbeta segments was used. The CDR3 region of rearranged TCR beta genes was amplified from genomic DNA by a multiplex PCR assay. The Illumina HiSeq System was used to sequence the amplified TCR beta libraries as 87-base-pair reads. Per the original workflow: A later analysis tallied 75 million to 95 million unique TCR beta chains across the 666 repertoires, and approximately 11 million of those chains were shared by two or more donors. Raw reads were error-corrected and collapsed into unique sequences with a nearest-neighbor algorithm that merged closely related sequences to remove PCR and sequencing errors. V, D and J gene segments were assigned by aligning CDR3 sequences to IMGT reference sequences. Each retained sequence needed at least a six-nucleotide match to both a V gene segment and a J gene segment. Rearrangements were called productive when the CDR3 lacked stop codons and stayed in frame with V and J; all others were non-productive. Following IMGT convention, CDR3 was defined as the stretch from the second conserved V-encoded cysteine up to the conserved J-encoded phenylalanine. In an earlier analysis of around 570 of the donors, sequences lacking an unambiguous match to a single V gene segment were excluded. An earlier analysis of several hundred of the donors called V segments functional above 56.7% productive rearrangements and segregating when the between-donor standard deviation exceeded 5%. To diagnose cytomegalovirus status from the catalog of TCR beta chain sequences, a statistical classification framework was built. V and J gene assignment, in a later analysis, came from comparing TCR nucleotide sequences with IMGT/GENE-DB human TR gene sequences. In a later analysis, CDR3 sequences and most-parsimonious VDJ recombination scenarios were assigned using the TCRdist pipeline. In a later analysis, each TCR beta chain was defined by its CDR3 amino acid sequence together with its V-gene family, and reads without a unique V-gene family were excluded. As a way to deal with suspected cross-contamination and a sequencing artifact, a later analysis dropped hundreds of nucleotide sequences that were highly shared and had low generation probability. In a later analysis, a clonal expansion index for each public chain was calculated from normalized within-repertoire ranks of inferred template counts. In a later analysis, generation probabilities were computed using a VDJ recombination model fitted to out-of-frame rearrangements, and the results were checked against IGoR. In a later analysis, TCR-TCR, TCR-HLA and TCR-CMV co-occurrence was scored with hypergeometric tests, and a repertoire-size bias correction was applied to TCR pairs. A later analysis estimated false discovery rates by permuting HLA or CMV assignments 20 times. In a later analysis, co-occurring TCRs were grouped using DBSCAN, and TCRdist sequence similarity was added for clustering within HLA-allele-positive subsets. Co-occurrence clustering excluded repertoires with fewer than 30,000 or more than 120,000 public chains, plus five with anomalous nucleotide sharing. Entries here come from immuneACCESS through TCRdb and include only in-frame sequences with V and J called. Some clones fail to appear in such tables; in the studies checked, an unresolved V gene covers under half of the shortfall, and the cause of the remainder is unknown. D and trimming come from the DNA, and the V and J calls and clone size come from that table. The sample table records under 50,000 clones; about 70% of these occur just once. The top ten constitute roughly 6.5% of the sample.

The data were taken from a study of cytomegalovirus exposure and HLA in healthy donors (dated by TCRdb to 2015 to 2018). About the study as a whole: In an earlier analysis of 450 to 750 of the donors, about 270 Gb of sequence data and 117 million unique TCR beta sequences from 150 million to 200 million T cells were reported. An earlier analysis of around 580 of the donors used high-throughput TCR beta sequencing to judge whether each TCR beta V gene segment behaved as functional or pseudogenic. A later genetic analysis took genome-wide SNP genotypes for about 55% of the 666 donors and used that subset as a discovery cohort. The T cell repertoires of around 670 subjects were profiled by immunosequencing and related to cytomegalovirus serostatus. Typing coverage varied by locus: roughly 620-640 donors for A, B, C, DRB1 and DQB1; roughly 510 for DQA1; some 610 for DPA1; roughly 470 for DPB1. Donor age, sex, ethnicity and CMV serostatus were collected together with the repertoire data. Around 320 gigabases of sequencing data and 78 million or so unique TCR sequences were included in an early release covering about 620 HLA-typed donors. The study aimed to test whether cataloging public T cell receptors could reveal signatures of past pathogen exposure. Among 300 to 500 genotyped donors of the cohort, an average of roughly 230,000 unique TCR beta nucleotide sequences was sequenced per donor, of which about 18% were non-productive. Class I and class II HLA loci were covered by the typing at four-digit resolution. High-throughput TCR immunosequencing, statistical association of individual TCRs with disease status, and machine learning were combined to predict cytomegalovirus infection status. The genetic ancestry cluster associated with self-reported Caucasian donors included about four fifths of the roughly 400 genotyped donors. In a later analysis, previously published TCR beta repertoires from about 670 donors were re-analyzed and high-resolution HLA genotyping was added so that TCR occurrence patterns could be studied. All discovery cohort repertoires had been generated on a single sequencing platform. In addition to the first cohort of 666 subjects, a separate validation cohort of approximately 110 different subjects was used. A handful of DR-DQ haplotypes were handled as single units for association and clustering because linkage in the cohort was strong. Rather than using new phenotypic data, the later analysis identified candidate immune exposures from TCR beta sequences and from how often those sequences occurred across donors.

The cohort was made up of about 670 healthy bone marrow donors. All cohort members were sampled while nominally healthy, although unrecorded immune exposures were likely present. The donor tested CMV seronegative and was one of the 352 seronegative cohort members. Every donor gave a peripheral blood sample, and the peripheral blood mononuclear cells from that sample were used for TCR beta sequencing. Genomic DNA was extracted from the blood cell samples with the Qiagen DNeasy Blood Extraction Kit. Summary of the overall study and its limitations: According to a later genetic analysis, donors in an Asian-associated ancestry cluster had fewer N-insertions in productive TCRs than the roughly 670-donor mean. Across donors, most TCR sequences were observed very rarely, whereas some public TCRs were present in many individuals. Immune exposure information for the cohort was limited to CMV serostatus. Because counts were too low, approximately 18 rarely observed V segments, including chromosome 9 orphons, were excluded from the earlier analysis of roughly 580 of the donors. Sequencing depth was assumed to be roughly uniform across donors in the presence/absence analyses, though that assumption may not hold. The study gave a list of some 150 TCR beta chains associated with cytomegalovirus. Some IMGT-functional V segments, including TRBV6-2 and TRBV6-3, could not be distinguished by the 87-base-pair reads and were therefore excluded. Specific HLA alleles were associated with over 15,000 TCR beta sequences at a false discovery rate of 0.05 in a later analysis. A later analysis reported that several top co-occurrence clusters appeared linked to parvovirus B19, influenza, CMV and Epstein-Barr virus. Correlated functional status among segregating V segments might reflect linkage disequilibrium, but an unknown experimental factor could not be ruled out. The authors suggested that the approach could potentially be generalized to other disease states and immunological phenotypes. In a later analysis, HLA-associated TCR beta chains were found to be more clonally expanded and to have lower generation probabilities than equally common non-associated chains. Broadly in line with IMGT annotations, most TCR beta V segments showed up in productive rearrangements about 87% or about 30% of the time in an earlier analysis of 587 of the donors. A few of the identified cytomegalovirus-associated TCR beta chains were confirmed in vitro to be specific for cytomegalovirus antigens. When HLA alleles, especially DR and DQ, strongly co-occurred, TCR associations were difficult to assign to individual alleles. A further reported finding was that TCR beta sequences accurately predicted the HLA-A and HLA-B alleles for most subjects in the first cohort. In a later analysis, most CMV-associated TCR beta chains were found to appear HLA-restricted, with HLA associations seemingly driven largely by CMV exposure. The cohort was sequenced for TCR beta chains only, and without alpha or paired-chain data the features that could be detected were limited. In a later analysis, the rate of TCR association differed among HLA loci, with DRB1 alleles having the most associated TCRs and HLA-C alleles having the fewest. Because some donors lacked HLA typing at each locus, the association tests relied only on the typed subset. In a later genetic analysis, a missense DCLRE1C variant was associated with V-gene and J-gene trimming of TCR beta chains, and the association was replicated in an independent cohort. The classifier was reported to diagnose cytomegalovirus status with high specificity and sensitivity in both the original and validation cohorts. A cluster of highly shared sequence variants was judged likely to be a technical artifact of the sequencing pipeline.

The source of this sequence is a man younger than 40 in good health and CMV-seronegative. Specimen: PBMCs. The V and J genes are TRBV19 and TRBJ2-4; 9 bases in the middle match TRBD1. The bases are TGTGCCAGTAGTATAGTCTGGGACAGGGTAGTCAAAAACATTCAGTACTTC. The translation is CASSIVWDRVVKNIQYF.